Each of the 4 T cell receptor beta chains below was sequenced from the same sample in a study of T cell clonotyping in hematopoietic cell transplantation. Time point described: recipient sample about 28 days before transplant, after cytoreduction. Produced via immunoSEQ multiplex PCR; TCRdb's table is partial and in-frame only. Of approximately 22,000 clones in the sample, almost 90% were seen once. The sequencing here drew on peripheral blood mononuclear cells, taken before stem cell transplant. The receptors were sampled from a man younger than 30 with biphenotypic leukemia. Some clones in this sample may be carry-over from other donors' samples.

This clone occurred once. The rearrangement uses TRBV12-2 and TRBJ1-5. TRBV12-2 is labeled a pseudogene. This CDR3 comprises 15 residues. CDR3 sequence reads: CASRFVRDSNQPQHF. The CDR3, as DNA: TGTGCAAGTCGCTTTGTGAGGGATAGCAATCAGCCCCAGCATTTT.

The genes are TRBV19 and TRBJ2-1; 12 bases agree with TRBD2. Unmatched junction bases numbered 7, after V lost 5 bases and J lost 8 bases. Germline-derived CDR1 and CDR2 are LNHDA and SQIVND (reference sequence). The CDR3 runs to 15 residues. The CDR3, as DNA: TGTGCCAGTAGTCCTAGCGGGGGGGCCATCGATGAGCAGTTCTTC. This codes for CASSPSGGAIDEQFF. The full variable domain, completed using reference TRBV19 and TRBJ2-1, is DGGITQSPKYLFRKEGQNVTLSCEQNLNHDAMYWYRQDPGQGLRLIYYSQIVNDFQKGDIAEGYSVSREKKESFPLTVTSAQKNPTAFYLCASSPSGGAIDEQFFGPGTRLTVL.

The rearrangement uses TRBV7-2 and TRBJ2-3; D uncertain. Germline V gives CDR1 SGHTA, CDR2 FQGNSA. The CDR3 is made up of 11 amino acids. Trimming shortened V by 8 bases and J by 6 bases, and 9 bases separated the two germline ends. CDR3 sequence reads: CASGLGDTQYF. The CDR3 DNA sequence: TGTGCCAGCGGTCTGGGCGATACGCAGTATTTT.

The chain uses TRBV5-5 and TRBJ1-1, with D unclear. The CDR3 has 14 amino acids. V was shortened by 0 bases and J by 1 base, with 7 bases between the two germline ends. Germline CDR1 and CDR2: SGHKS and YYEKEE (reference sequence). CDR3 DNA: TGTGCCAGCAGCTTGGGGTGGGCGAACACTGAAGCTTTCTTT. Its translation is CASSLGWANTEAFF.